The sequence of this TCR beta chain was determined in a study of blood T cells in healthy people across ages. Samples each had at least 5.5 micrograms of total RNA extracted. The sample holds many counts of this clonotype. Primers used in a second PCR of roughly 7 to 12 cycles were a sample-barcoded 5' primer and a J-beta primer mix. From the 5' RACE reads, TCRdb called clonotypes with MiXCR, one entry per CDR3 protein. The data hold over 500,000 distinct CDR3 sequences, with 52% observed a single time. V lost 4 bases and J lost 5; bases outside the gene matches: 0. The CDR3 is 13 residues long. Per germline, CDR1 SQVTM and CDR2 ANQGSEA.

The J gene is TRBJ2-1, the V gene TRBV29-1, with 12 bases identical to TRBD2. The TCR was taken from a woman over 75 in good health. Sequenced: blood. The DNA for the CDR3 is TGCAGCGTTGGACTAGCGGGAGACAATGAGCAGTTCTTC. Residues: CSVGLAGDNEQFF.